This T cell receptor beta chain stems from a study of blood T cell repertoires in COVID-19. This clone was seen a single time. Method: immunoSEQ multiplex PCR; TCRdb's copy keeps in-frame clones and lacks some. This table has 150,000 to 200,000 clones, more than 70% appearing once. The CDR3 contains 17 residues. V lost 4 bases to trimming and J lost 9 bases, with 25 bases between them. Looked up from germline, CDR1 is LNHDA and CDR2 is SQIVND (reference sequence). Sequenced material: peripheral blood. This receptor was taken from a man between 35 and 55 years old with active or convalescent COVID-19. This chain connects TRBV19 to TRBJ2-1; the D gene is possibly TRBD2 (6 bases). CDR3 bases: TGTGCCAGTAGTACCCACTCCGGAGGGCAGAAACCCAGTGAGCAGTTCTTC. It codes for CASSTHSGGQKPSEQFF.